The text below deals with one T cell receptor beta chain. The sample holds many counts of this clone. Its target antigen remains unknown. The CDR3 goes on 3 residues after the read ends, and that part is filled in from the germline J gene. This sample was taken from a study of T cell clonality in common variable immunodeficiency (dated by TCRdb to between 2014 and 2017). What the research found in general, with its limitations: Healthy controls shared more TCRbeta clones with each other than CVID subjects shared among themselves (p < 0.0001). Differences among patients in the CVID cohort limited the correlations between repertoire features and clinical complications. TCRbeta clonality was higher in CVID subjects than in healthy controls (t-test p = 0.018), and the increase was most characteristic of about a third of subjects. It was noted by the authors that sequencing of the repertoires of T cell subpopulations would be needed to clarify the cause of the increased clonality in CVID. Despite equal DNA input, controls averaged roughly 84,000 unique sequences per sample versus around 30,000 in CVID samples. CVID TCRbeta sequences reportedly showed fewer deletions and N-nucleotide insertions and lacked highly modified clones with 13 or more V deletions.

CDR1 and CDR2 were assigned from the germline V gene (reference sequence) as DFQATT and SNEGSKA. Taken from cysteine to phenylalanine, the CDR3 has 15 residues. Part of the CDR3 DNA is given, 36 bases translated from base 1. V has 4 bases trimmed and J has 7 bases trimmed; junction bases matching no gene number 10. For sequencing, equivalent amounts of genomic DNA were input from CVID and control samples. For every sample, a 60 bp segment covering the rearranged TCRbeta CDR3 region was amplified and then sequenced. TCRbeta amplification used the immunoSEQ assay, a bias-corrected multiplex PCR with high-throughput sequencing. In the original analysis: Every unique nucleotide sequence counted as a clone and was annotated with V, D and J genes, copy number and frequency. Sequences were labeled productive if in frame, and non-productive if out of frame or containing stop codons. Clonality was calculated from Shannon's entropy as previously described. Mean CDR3 Kyte-Doolittle hydropathy was derived from the predicted amino acid sequences of productive clones. The R hclust function was used to hierarchically cluster scaled V gene usage with Manhattan distance and complete linkage. To assess clone sharing by CDR3 amino acid sequence, 12 repertoires per group were resampled over 100 rounds. The repertoires were searched for approximately 73 published EBV-specific and approximately 240 published CMV-specific TCRbeta sequences. Two CVID samples yielding fewer than 10,000 sequences were excluded from analysis, leaving 42 CVID repertoires. Sourced from immuneACCESS, this table was stored by TCRdb with only in-frame sequences that have V and J called. A share of the clones is absent; for the studies checked, an unresolved V gene accounts for under half, and the remainder has no known explanation. V, J and clone size derive from that table, while D and trimming were established from the DNA sequence. The table puts roughly 32,000 clones in this sample, none counted just once. Approximately 4% of the sample is taken by the ten largest.

Most CVID patients and most healthy controls were of Caucasian heritage. Heparinized peripheral whole blood samples of about 4.5 to 8.5 ml were obtained from each donor. TCRbeta CDR3 repertoires were sequenced from genomic DNA of adults with common variable immune deficiency (CVID) and healthy adult controls. The control group comprised some 22 healthy adult volunteers, roughly twelve female and approximately ten male, aged about 20 to 70 years with a mean age of around 35. Diluted blood was density-centrifuged over Hypaque 1077 or Ficoll-Paque to isolate peripheral blood mononuclear cells. Genomic DNA was extracted from unsorted mononuclear cells by Qiagen column purification or by a centrifugation-based method.

Sequenced input: peripheral blood mononuclear cells. Recombination joined TRBV20-1 with TRBJ1-2; TRBD1 lines up with 12 middle nucleotides. The sequence came from a person aged 18 to 70 in good health. CDR3 reads: CSATYTGQGARGYTF. The covered CDR3 bases are TGCAGTGCTACTTACACGGGACAGGGGGCGCGTGGC.